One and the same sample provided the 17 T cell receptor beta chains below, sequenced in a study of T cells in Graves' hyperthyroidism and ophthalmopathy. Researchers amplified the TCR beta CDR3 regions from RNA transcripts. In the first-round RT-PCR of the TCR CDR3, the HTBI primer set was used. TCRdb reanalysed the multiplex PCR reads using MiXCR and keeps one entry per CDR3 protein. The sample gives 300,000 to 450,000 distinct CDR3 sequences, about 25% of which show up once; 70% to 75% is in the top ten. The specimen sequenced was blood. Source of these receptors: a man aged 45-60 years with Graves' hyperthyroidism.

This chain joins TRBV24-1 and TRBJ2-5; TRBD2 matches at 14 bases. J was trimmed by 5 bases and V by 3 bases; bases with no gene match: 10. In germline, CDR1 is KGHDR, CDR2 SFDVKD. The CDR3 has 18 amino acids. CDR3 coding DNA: TGTGCCACCAGTGATGACGTTGGGACTAGCGGGAGTCGGGAGACCCAGTACTTC. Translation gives CATSDDVGTSGSRETQYF.

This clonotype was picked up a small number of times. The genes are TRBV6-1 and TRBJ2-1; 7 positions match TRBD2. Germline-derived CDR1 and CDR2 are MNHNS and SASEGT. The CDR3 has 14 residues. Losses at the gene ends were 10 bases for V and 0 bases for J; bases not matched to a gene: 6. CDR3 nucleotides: TGTGCCACCATGGGGGGGGGCTCCTACAATGAGCAGTTCTTC. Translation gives CATMGGGSYNEQFF.

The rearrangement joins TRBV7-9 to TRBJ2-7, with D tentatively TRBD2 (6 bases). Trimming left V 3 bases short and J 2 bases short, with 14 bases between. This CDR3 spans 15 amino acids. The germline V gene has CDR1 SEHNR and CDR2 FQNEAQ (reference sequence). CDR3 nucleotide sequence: TGTGCCAGCAGCTTCCCTCTGGGGGGTCCCTACGAGCAGTACTTC. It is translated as CASSFPLGGPYEQYF.

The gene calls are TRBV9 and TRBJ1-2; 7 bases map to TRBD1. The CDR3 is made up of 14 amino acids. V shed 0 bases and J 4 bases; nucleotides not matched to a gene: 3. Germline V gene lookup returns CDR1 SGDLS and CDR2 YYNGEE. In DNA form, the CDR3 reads TGTGCCAGCAGCGTAGGGGGGACAGTCTATGGCTACACCTTC. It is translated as CASSVGGTVYGYTF.

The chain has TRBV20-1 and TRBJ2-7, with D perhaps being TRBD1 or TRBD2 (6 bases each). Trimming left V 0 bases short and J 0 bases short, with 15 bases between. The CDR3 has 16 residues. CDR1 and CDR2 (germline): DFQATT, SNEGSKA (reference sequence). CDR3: CSAREGGRQSSYEQYF. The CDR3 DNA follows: TGCAGTGCTAGAGAGGGGGGCAGACAGAGCTCCTACGAGCAGTACTTC.

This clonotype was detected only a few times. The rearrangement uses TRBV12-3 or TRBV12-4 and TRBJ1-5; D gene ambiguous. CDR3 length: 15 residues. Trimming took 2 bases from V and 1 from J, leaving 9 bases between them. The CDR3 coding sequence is TGTGCCAGCAGTTTAAGAGACATCAGCAATCAGCCCCAGCATTTT. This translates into CASSLRDISNQPQHF.

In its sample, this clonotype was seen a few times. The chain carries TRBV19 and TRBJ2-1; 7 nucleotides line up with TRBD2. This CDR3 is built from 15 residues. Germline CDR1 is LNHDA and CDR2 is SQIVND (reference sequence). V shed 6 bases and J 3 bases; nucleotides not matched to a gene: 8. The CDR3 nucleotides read TGTGCCAGTAGACCCGGGACTAAGGTCTACAATGAGCAGTTCTTC. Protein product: CASRPGTKVYNEQFF. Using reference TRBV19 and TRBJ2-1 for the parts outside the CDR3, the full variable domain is DGGITQSPKYLFRKEGQNVTLSCEQNLNHDAMYWYRQDPGQGLRLIYYSQIVNDFQKGDIAEGYSVSREKKESFPLTVTSAQKNPTAFYLCASRPGTKVYNEQFFGPGTRLTVL.

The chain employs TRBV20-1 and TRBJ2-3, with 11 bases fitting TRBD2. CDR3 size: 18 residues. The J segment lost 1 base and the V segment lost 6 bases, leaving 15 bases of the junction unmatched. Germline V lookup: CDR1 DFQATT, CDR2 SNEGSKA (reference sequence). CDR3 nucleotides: TGCAGTGCACCACGCGGGACTAGCGGAGCGCATCGCACAGATACGCAGTATTTT. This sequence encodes CSAPRGTSGAHRTDTQYF.

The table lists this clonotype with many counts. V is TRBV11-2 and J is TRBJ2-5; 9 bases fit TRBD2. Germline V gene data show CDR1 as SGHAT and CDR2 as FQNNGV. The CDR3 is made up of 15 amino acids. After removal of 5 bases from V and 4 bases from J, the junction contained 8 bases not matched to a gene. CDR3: CASSLRLAELETQYF. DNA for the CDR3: TGTGCCAGCAGCCTAAGACTAGCGGAACTAGAGACCCAGTACTTC. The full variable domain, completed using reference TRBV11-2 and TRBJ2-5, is EAGVAQSPRYKIIEKRQSVAFWCNPISGHATLYWYQQILGQGPKLLIQFQNNGVVDDSQLPKDRFSAERLKGVDSTLKIQPAKLEDSAVYLCASSLRLAELETQYFGPGTRLLVL.

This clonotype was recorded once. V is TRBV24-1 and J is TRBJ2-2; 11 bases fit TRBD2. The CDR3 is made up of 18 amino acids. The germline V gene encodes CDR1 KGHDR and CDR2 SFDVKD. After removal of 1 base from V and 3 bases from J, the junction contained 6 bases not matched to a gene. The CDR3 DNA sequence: TGTGCCACCAGTGATTTAGGGCTAGCGGGAGGCGACACCGGGGAGCTGTTTTTT. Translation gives CATSDLGLAGGDTGELFF.

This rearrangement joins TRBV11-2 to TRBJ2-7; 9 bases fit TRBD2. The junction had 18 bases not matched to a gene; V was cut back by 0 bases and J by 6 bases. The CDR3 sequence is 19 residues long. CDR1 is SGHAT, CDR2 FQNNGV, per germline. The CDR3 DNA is TGTGCCAGCAGCTTAGATAGGGCGGGGGGGTTGCGGGAGGGCAGCGAGCAGTACTTC. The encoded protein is CASSLDRAGGLREGSEQYF.

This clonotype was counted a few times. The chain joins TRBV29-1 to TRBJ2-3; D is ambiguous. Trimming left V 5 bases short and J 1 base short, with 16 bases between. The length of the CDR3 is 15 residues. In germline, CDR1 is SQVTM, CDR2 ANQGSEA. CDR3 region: CSVKPGWVGTDTQYF. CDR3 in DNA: TGCAGCGTTAAGCCAGGCTGGGTTGGCACAGATACGCAGTATTTT.

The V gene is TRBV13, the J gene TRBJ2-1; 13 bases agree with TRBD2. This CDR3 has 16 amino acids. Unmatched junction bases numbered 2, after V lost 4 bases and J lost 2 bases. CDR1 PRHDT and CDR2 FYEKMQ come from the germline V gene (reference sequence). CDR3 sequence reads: CASSSGLAGTYNEQFF. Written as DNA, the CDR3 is TGTGCCAGCAGCTCGGGACTAGCGGGGACCTACAATGAGCAGTTCTTC.

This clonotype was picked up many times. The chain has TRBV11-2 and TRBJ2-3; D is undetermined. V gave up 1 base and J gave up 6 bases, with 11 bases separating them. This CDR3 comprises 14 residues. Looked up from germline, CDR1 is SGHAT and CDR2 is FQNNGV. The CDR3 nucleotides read TGTGCCAGCAGCTTAGTTTCTTCGCGGGATACGCAGTATTTT. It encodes CASSLVSSRDTQYF.

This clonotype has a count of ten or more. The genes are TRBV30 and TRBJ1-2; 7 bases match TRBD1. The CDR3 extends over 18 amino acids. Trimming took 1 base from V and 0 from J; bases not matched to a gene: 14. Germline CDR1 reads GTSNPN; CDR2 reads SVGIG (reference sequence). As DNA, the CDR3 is TGTGCCTGGAGTGGCGCCACCCATCAGGGGGGTACTAACTATGGCTACACCTTC. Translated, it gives CAWSGATHQGGTNYGYTF.

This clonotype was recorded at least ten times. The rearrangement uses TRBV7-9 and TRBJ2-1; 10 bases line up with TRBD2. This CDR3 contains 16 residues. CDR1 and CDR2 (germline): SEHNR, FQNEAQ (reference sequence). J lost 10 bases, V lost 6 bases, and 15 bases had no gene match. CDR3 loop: CASSSLGLAGAEEQFF. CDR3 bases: TGTGCCAGCAGTAGCTTGGGGCTAGCGGGAGCGGAAGAGCAGTTCTTC.

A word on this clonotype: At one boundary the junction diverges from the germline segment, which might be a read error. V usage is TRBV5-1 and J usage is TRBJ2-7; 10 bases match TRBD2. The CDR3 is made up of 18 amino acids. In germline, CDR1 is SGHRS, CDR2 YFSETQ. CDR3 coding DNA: TGCGCCAGCAGCTTGGAAGTTTCGCGTAGGACTAGCGGTTACGAACAGTACTTC. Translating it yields CASSLEVSRRTSGYEQYF.